Shown below are 11 T cell receptor beta chains from a single sample sequenced in a study of shared clonotypes between healthy human individuals. Data came from immunoSEQ multiplex PCR; TCRdb stores just in-frame clones and leaves some out. The sample holds over 2 million clones, roughly 94% seen once. The naive CD8 fraction comprised CD45RO-negative cells positively selected for CCR7 and excluded terminally differentiated effector memory CD45RA+ cells. Source material: naive CD8+ T cells sorted from blood. All receptors come from a man between 18 and 35 years old in good health.

The V call is TRBV27, the J call TRBJ1-3; possible D gene TRBD1, 5 bases. The CDR3 totals 14 residues. Trimming shortened V by 6 bases and J by 1 base, and 10 bases separated the two germline ends. CDR1 and CDR2 from the germline V gene are MNHEY and SMNVEV (reference sequence). The CDR3 loop is CASSPDSSGNTIYF. CDR3 sequence (DNA): TGTGCCAGCAGCCCCGACAGTTCTGGAAACACCATATATTTT.

The chain uses TRBV11-2 and TRBJ1-1; D is unclear. This CDR3 contains 13 residues. Germline V gene data show CDR1 as SGHAT and CDR2 as FQNNGV. The V gene lost 1 base and the J gene lost 7 bases, with 10 bases spanning the gap. The CDR3 sequence: CASSLVERSEAFF. The CDR3 DNA follows: TGTGCCAGCAGCTTAGTGGAGAGAAGTGAAGCTTTCTTT.

J is TRBJ1-1 and V is TRBV7-6; 7 bases agree with TRBD1. With 5 bases clipped from V and 3 bases from J, the junction kept 9 bases outside the gene matches. Germline V gene lookup returns CDR1 SGHVS and CDR2 FNYEAQ. The CDR3 runs to 15 residues. The CDR3 spells CASSPVQGQDTEAFF. In nucleotides, the CDR3 is TGTGCCAGCAGCCCAGTACAGGGGCAGGACACTGAAGCTTTCTTT.

The CDR3 nucleotides are TGCGCCAGCAGCTACGGACAGGCTGACTCTGGAAACACCATATATTTT. Residues: CASSYGQADSGNTIYF. This chain links TRBV4-1 with TRBJ1-3; 7 positions match TRBD1. Per the germline V gene, CDR1 is MGHRA and CDR2 is YSYEKL. The CDR3 sequence is 16 residues long. Trimming at V came to 5 bases and at J to 0 bases, leaving 7 bases not matched to a gene.

The chain has TRBV25-1 and TRBJ2-3; D might be TRBD1 (5 bases). The germline gives CDR1 MGHDK, CDR2 SYGVNS. The CDR3 is made up of 16 amino acids. V shed 3 bases and J shed 1 base, with 14 bases lying between them. This CDR3 reads CASSDKNRPRTDTQYF. Here the CDR3 DNA reads TGTGCCAGCAGTGATAAGAACAGGCCTCGCACAGATACGCAGTATTTT.

This chain links TRBV2 with TRBJ1-5; D is unclear. The CDR3 is 12 residues long. Germline V gives CDR1 SNHLY, CDR2 FYNNEI. The V and J ends lost 10 bases and 4 bases respectively, with 11 bases between them. CDR3 bases: TGTGCCACCACCCAGGATAATCAGCCCCAGCATTTT. Protein: CATTQDNQPQHF.

V usage is TRBV5-6 and J usage is TRBJ1-3, with unresolved D. V lost 0 bases to trimming and J lost 2 bases, with 15 bases between them. The CDR3 is 17 amino acids. From germline, CDR1 is SGHDT and CDR2 YYEEEE. CDR3 loop: CASSLGVETLPGNTIYF. The CDR3 coding sequence is TGTGCCAGCAGCTTGGGAGTTGAGACACTCCCTGGAAACACCATATATTTT.

V is TRBV11-3 and J is TRBJ1-5; no clear D. The CDR3 sequence is 14 residues long. Germline loops: CDR1 SGHNT, CDR2 YENEEA. The V gene lost 0 bases and the J gene lost 2 bases, with 5 bases spanning the gap. CDR3 nucleotides: TGTGCCAGCAGCTTAGACAGGTGCAATCAGCCCCAGCATTTT. Translated: CASSLDRCNQPQHF.

This chain uses TRBV28 with TRBJ1-4, with no clear D. V lost 2 bases and J lost 0, with 10 bases in between. CDR3 length: 16 amino acids. The germline V gene has CDR1 MDHEN and CDR2 SYDVKM. CDR3 DNA sequence: TGTGCCAGCAGTTTACCCGCCAGCGCAACTAATGAAAAACTGTTTTTT. This codes for CASSLPASATNEKLFF.

This clone came up once. The chain is built from TRBV27 and TRBJ2-7, with D perhaps TRBD2 (6 bases). Germline CDR1 and CDR2: MNHEY and SMNVEV (reference sequence). V shed 4 bases and J shed 4 bases, with 14 bases lying between them. The CDR3 totals 14 residues. The CDR3 coding sequence is TGTGCCAGCAGTTCACTCGGGACTCGTTACGAGCAGTACTTC. Its protein product is CASSSLGTRYEQYF.

As to this clone: This specimen includes other DNA sequences encoding the same CDR3. The V call is TRBV5-4, the J call TRBJ1-1, with unresolved D. With 0 bases removed from V and 0 bases from J, the gap between germline ends came to 6 bases. Germline assignment: CDR1 SGHNT and CDR2 YYREEE (reference sequence). The CDR3 has 14 residues. As DNA, the CDR3 is TGTGCCAGCAGCTTGGACAGCATGAACACTGAAGCTTTCTTT. This sequence encodes CASSLDSMNTEAFF.